These 28 T cell receptor beta chains were sequenced from one sample in a study of human T cells and chemical hapten exposure. TCRdb reanalysed the RACE reads using MiXCR and keeps one entry per CDR3 protein. The table has nearly 80,000 distinct CDR3 sequences, about 9.4% seen once. Indicated time point: patch test 1, 2 weeks after DPC sensitization. Treatment reported: therapeutic diphenylcyclopropenone sensitization with weekly scalp DPC. Material: whole blood, obtained in connection with sensitization to the hapten diphenylcyclopropenone (DPC). Receptors originate from a woman in her forties or fifties with alopecia areata. Some clones in this sample may be carry-over from other donors' samples.

V is TRBV12-2 and J is TRBJ2-1; TRBD1, the table's D call, was not compared with the DNA. TRBV12-2 is reported as a pseudogene. The CDR3 is made up of 16 amino acids. As DNA, the CDR3 is TGTGCAAGTCGCCCTCCCCGGCCGGGGGGGCACAATGAGCAGTTCTTC. Its translation: CASRPPRPGGHNEQFF.

This clonotype was recorded a few times. V gene TRBV18 combines with J gene TRBJ2-3; D unclear. V lost 6 bases, J lost 5 bases, and 9 bases lay in between. The germline V gene encodes CDR1 KGHSH and CDR2 LQKENI. The CDR3 consists of 12 residues. DNA of the CDR3: TGTGCCAGCTCCCAGTACGTAGATACGCAGTATTTT. It translates to CASSQYVDTQYF.

There are a few counts of this clonotype. V is TRBV2 and J is TRBJ2-1, with D unclear. This CDR3 has 12 amino acids. Germline assignment: CDR1 SNHLY and CDR2 FYNNEI. Trimming took off 5 bases at V and 4 bases at J, with 6 bases between the two ends. CDR3 loop: CASSQRYNEQFF. The CDR3 bases are TGTGCCAGCAGTCAACGGTACAATGAGCAGTTCTTC.

The chain is built from TRBV18 and TRBJ2-1; D may be TRBD2 (6 bases). Per germline, CDR1 KGHSH and CDR2 LQKENI. The CDR3 extends over 15 amino acids. V was pared by 1 base and J by 8 bases, with 15 bases between. CDR3 coding DNA: TGTGCCAGCTCACCACGATCGGGAGAAGGCCATGAGCAGTTCTTC. Its protein product is CASSPRSGEGHEQFF.

The table lists this clonotype with many counts. This chain joins TRBV6-1 and TRBJ2-4; the D is unclear. Germline assignment: CDR1 MNHNS and CDR2 SASEGT. This CDR3 has 14 residues. V gave up 4 bases and J gave up 5 bases, with 12 bases separating them. CDR3 nucleotide sequence: TGTGCCAGCAGTGGACGGAACCCCCAAAACATTCAGTACTTC. It encodes CASSGRNPQNIQYF.

This clonotype came up many times. The gene calls are TRBV5-4 and TRBJ2-4, with a possible D match to TRBD1 (5 bases). Trimming shortened V by 2 bases and J by 4 bases, and 7 bases separated the two germline ends. CDR1 is SGHNT, CDR2 YYREEE, per germline (reference sequence). The CDR3 is made up of 13 amino acids. Here the CDR3 reads CASSFDRKNIQYF. The CDR3, as DNA: TGTGCCAGCAGCTTCGACAGAAAAAACATTCAGTACTTC.

A few counts support this clonotype. This chain links TRBV30 with TRBJ1-1; perhaps TRBD1 as D (5 bases). The germline V and J ends were trimmed by 4 bases and 0 bases, with 12 bases remaining between them. The CDR3 contains 14 residues. Germline-derived CDR1 and CDR2 are GTSNPN and SVGIG (reference sequence). CDR3 sequence: CAWTPGTVNTEAFF. The CDR3 DNA sequence: TGTGCCTGGACCCCCGGGACTGTGAACACTGAAGCTTTCTTT.

The chain links TRBV12-3 or TRBV12-4 to TRBJ1-1; D unresolved. The germline V and J ends were trimmed by 2 bases and 2 bases, with 9 bases remaining between them. The CDR3 extends over 14 amino acids. This CDR3 is CASSLSGPNTEAFF. As DNA, the CDR3 is TGTGCCAGCAGTTTAAGCGGACCTAACACTGAAGCTTTCTTT.

This clonotype was picked up a small number of times. This chain links TRBV18 with TRBJ1-4, with TRBD1 identical over 8 bases. The CDR3 covers 16 residues. J gave up 4 bases and V 1 base, and 5 bases lay outside the gene matches. Germline values: CDR1 KGHSH, CDR2 LQKENI. The CDR3: CASSPRQGAFNEKLFF. The CDR3 nucleotides are TGTGCCAGCTCACCACGCCAGGGGGCCTTTAATGAAAAACTGTTTTTT.

This clonotype occurred many times. The chain has TRBV29-1 and TRBJ1-5, with TRBD1 matching over 8 bases. Per germline, CDR1 SQVTM and CDR2 ANQGSEA. Unmatched junction bases numbered 12, after V lost 7 bases and J lost 4 bases. The length of the CDR3 is 15 residues. The CDR3 protein is CSAAFGQGPNQPQHF. The CDR3 nucleotides are TGCAGCGCCGCATTCGGACAGGGCCCGAATCAGCCCCAGCATTTT.

The CDR3 bases are TGCAGTGCTAGAGATGACCATGGTAGGCCCCTCCACTTT. Its translation: CSARDDHGRPLHF. The chain has TRBV20-1 and TRBJ1-6, with unresolved D. The CDR3 totals 13 residues. Germline V gene sequence: CDR1 DFQATT, CDR2 SNEGSKA (reference sequence). Trimming took off 0 bases at V and 13 bases at J, with 13 bases between the two ends.

This clonotype was counted between two and nine times. The chain couples TRBV29-1 to TRBJ2-2; tentatively, D is TRBD2 (5 bases). Between the trimmed V and J ends, which lost 8 bases and 5 bases, there was a span of 18 bases. This CDR3 has 14 residues. From germline, CDR1 is SQVTM and CDR2 ANQGSEA. The CDR3 is CSPTRAPGTGELFF. Written as DNA, the CDR3 is TGCAGCCCAACCCGGGCCCCGGGGACCGGGGAGCTGTTTTTT.

This clonotype occurred a few times. The chain links TRBV30 to TRBJ1-1; D perhaps matches TRBD1 (5 bases). CDR1 is GTSNPN, CDR2 SVGIG, per germline (reference sequence). Trimming shortened V by 3 bases and J by 8 bases, and 10 bases separated the two germline ends. This CDR3 is 11 amino acids long. CDR3 loop: CAWSQGGEAFF. The CDR3 bases are TGTGCCTGGAGCCAGGGAGGCGAAGCTTTCTTT.

The chain recombines TRBV11-3 with TRBJ2-3; TRBD2 agrees at 8 bases. CDR1 SGHNT and CDR2 YENEEA come from the germline V gene. The CDR3 is made up of 16 amino acids. After removal of 5 bases from V and 2 bases from J, the junction contained 9 bases not matched to a gene. CDR3 amino acids: CASSARSGSLTDTQYF. CDR3 DNA: TGTGCCAGCAGCGCGCGAAGCGGGAGTCTCACAGATACGCAGTATTTT.

This clonotype turned up a few times. V and J are TRBV6-5 and TRBJ2-3, with 7 bases matching TRBD2. V lost 7 bases, J lost 2 bases, and 9 bases stayed unmatched. This CDR3 has 15 amino acids. Germline V gene lookup returns CDR1 MNHEY and CDR2 SVGAGI. The CDR3 DNA reads as TGTGCCAGCACTAGTCTAGCGGCCAACACAGATACGCAGTATTTT. Amino acids: CASTSLAANTDTQYF.

This clonotype was found many times. This chain connects TRBV6-2 or TRBV6-3 to TRBJ2-2; a weak D match, TRBD2 (6 bases). Per the germline V gene, CDR1 is MNHEY and CDR2 is SVGEGT. This CDR3 has 16 amino acids. Trimming removed 6 bases at V and 2 bases at J, with 16 bases between. The CDR3 protein is CASSLSTGTNTGELFF. CDR3 coding DNA: TGTGCCAGCAGCCTCTCAACCGGGACTAACACCGGGGAGCTGTTTTTT.

This clonotype was found a few times. This sequence joins TRBV12-3 or TRBV12-4 and TRBJ2-5; D perhaps matches TRBD2 (6 bases). The CDR3 totals 14 residues. V was shortened by 7 bases and J by 3 bases, with 15 bases between the two germline ends. This CDR3 reads CASTTGGMEETQYF. In DNA form, the CDR3 reads TGTGCCAGCACCACTGGCGGGATGGAAGAGACCCAGTACTTC.

The genes are TRBV5-1 and TRBJ2-4, with D possibly TRBD1 on 5 matching bases. The CDR3 consists of 12 residues. V shed 0 bases and J shed 9 bases, with 7 bases lying between them. From germline, CDR1 is SGHRS and CDR2 YFSETQ. In DNA, the CDR3 is TGCGCCAGCAGCTTGGACAGGAGCATTCAGTACTTC. This codes for CASSLDRSIQYF.

The rearrangement joins TRBV20-1 to TRBJ2-1; 7 bases are a match to TRBD2. The CDR3 runs 14 residues. Per germline, CDR1 DFQATT and CDR2 SNEGSKA (reference sequence). V shed 5 bases and J 9 bases; nucleotides not matched to a gene: 13. For the CDR3, the DNA is TGCAGTGCTGACCCCCGAAGGCCGGGGGGTGAGCAGTTCTTC. Translation: CSADPRRPGGEQFF.

This clonotype has more than one count but fewer than ten. J is TRBJ2-4 and V is TRBV18, with no clear D. The V gene's germline CDR1 is KGHSH and CDR2 LQKENI. Trimming took off 3 bases at V and 2 bases at J, with 11 bases between the two ends. CDR3 length: 15 amino acids. The CDR3 region has the DNA TGTGCCAGCTCACCCATTGACGGGCCCAAAAACATTCAGTACTTC. It is translated as CASSPIDGPKNIQYF.

Note on this clonotype: Mismatch with germline at one junction end may stem from a read error. CDR3 nucleotides: TGTGCCAGCCGTTTAGCGGGAAACTCCTACGAGCAGTACTTC. Translation gives CASRLAGNSYEQYF. The gene calls are TRBV28 and TRBJ2-7, with TRBD2 identical over 8 bases. This CDR3 has 14 amino acids. Per germline, CDR1 MDHEN and CDR2 SYDVKM.

The rearrangement uses TRBV28 and TRBJ1-5, with TRBD1 as a possible D gene (6 bases). In germline, CDR1 is MDHEN, CDR2 SYDVKM. CDR3 length equals 16 residues. V was shortened by 3 bases and J by 2 bases, with 14 bases between the two germline ends. DNA of the CDR3: TGTGCCAGCAGTTTGGGAGGGGGTATTGGCAATCAGCCCCAGCATTTT. The encoded protein is CASSLGGGIGNQPQHF. The full variable domain, with the rest looked up from reference TRBV28 and TRBJ1-5, is DVKVTQSSRYLVKRTGEKVFLECVQDMDHENMFWYRQDPGLGLRLIYFSYDVKMKEKGDIPEGYSVSREKKERFSLILESASTNQTSMYLCASSLGGGIGNQPQHFGDGTRLSIL.

This clonotype was seen more than once but under ten times. The rearrangement joins TRBV29-1 to TRBJ1-5; weak D call: TRBD1 (6 bases). Looked up from germline, CDR1 is SQVTM and CDR2 is ANQGSEA. V was clipped by 7 bases and J by 11 bases, with 18 bases between them. The CDR3 runs to 12 residues. Here the CDR3 reads CSARAEGGSQHF. For the CDR3, the DNA is TGCAGCGCCCGAGCTGAGGGGGGCTCCCAGCATTTT.

This clonotype was seen at least ten times. The CDR3 bases are TGTGCAAGTCGCTTAGGGATCGGGACAGGGCCACCCCTGGCCATGAACACTGAAGCTTTCTTT. Its protein is CASRLGIGTGPPLAMNTEAFF. The chain carries TRBV12-2 and TRBJ1-1; the D call in the table, TRBD1, was not verified against the DNA. TRBV12-2 is an annotated pseudogene. The CDR3 is 21 residues long.

The rearrangement links TRBV6-2 or TRBV6-3 to TRBJ2-7, with unresolved D. CDR3 size: 14 residues. Germline V gives CDR1 MNHEY, CDR2 SVGEGT. V was trimmed by 2 bases and J by 0 bases, leaving 8 bases between them. CDR3 coding DNA: TGTGCCAGCAGTTACGGCTCGGTCTCCTACGAGCAGTACTTC. This translates into CASSYGSVSYEQYF.

The rearrangement links TRBV5-5 to TRBJ2-5; no firm D call. Trimming left V 0 bases short and J 2 bases short, with 11 bases between. This CDR3 has 15 residues. Germline CDR1 reads SGHKS; CDR2 reads YYEKEE (reference sequence). CDR3 in amino acids: CASSLASHLQETQYF. CDR3 nucleotides: TGTGCCAGCAGCTTGGCCAGCCACCTACAAGAGACCCAGTACTTC.

This clonotype has at least ten counts. The CDR3 DNA follows: TGTGCCAGCAGCGTTACGGGACAGGGAGGTAAAACTTTCTTT. Translating gives CASSVTGQGGKTFF. The V gene is TRBV7-9, the J gene TRBJ1-1; 9 nucleotides match TRBD1. This CDR3 has 14 amino acids. The V gene end was trimmed by 5 bases and the J gene end by 12 bases; junction bases not matched to a gene: 13. Germline assignment: CDR1 SEHNR and CDR2 FQNEAQ (reference sequence).

The chain carries TRBV5-1 and TRBJ2-5; 9 bases map to TRBD2. Germline V gene sequence: CDR1 SGHRS, CDR2 YFSETQ. The junction had 9 bases not matched to a gene; V was cut back by 4 bases and J by 5 bases. The CDR3 is 15 amino acids. In nucleotides, the CDR3 is TGCGCCAGCAGCATCTCCGGGACTAGCAAGGAGACCCAGTACTTC. It is translated as CASSISGTSKETQYF.